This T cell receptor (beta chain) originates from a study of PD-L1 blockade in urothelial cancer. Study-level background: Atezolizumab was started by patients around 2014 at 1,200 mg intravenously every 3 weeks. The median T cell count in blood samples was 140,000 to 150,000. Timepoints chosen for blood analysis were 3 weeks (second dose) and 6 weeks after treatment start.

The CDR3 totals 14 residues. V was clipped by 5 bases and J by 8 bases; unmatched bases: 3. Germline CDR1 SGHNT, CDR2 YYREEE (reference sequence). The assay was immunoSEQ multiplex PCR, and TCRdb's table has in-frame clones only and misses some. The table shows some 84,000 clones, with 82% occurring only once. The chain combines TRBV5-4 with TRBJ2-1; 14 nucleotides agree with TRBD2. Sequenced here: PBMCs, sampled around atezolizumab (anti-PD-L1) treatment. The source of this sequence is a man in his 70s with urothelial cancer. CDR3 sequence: CASRPGLAGDEQFF. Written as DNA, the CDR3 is TGTGCCAGCAGACCGGGACTAGCGGGAGATGAGCAGTTCTTC.